These 22 T cell receptor beta chains came from one sample sequenced in a study of blood T cell repertoires in COVID-19. Clones were read by immunoSEQ multiplex PCR, and TCRdb kept only the in-frame ones, dropping some. The repertoire holds about 53,000 clones, with 80% to 90% as singletons. The specimen was peripheral blood. Every receptor here comes from a man aged 50 to 60 with acute or convalescent COVID-19.

The CDR3 is CASSYPGTSAVSEQFF. The CDR3 DNA follows: TGTGCCAGCAGTTACCCCGGGACTAGCGCAGTAAGTGAGCAGTTCTTC. This chain links TRBV6-5 with TRBJ2-1; TRBD2 matches at 10 bases. The CDR3 runs to 16 residues. CDR1 and CDR2 from the germline V gene are MNHEY and SVGAGI. With V trimmed by 2 bases and J by 9 bases, 10 bases remained unmatched.

V gene TRBV7-9 combines with J gene TRBJ1-5; tentatively, D is TRBD1 (6 bases). The CDR3 spans 14 residues. The germline V gene encodes CDR1 SEHNR and CDR2 FQNEAQ (reference sequence). The ends were cut back, 5 bases at V and 6 bases at J, with 14 bases in the middle. CDR3 DNA: TGTGCCAGCAGCCTACAGGGTTCGGTTCAGCCCCAGCATTTT. It codes for CASSLQGSVQPQHF.

This chain uses TRBV7-6 with TRBJ2-7; D possibly corresponds to TRBD1 (5 bases). CDR1 is SGHVS, CDR2 FNYEAQ, per germline. Trimming left V 3 bases short and J 3 bases short, with 9 bases between. There are 13 residues in the CDR3. CDR3 region: CASSLGQDYEQYF. In DNA, the CDR3 is TGTGCCAGCAGCTTGGGGCAGGACTACGAGCAGTACTTC.

The rearrangement uses TRBV13 and TRBJ2-7; possible D gene TRBD1, 5 bases. Deletions cut 3 bases from V and 5 bases from J, with 20 bases between. The germline V gene encodes CDR1 PRHDT and CDR2 FYEKMQ (reference sequence). CDR3 length: 16 amino acids. The CDR3 coding sequence is TGTGCCAGCAGCTTGGGGCCCCCGGCCCTCTATAACGAGCAGTACTTC. Translated: CASSLGPPALYNEQYF.

The chain carries TRBV5-4 and TRBJ2-1; D unresolved. Germline V CDR1 and CDR2: SGHNT, YYREEE (reference sequence). The CDR3 is made up of 15 amino acids. Deletions cut 0 bases from V and 2 bases from J, with 9 bases between. The CDR3 DNA reads as TGTGCCAGCAGCTTGGGGAGTCGCGCCTACAATGAGCAGTTCTTC. Translated, it gives CASSLGSRAYNEQFF.

The chain is built from TRBV5-1 and TRBJ1-1; 7 bases agree with TRBD1. The V and J ends lost 4 bases and 0 bases, in that order; junction bases with no gene match: 6. The germline V gene has CDR1 SGHRS and CDR2 YFSETQ. The CDR3 is made up of 15 amino acids. CDR3 region: CASSPGGPLNTEAFF. The CDR3 DNA follows: TGCGCCAGCAGCCCAGGGGGACCGTTGAACACTGAAGCTTTCTTT.

This rearrangement joins TRBV6-1 to TRBJ2-1; D possibly corresponds to TRBD2 (6 bases). Germline loops: CDR1 MNHNS, CDR2 SASEGT. This CDR3 has 15 amino acids. The V end was cut by 3 bases, the J end by 9 bases, with 18 bases between. In DNA, the CDR3 is TGTGCCAGCAGTGAGATGGGGACTGGATACGCTGAGCAGTTCTTC. Translated, it gives CASSEMGTGYAEQFF.

The rearrangement joins TRBV29-1 to TRBJ1-2; a possible D gene is TRBD1 (6 bases). Per the germline V gene, CDR1 is SQVTM and CDR2 is ANQGSEA. The CDR3 is 11 amino acids. V lost 6 bases, J lost 8 bases, and 13 bases lay in between. CDR3 sequence: CSVQGIEGYTF. DNA of the CDR3: TGCAGCGTCCAGGGGATAGAGGGCTACACCTTC.

This clone appeared a few times. This sequence joins TRBV11-1 and TRBJ1-3; 7 nucleotides match TRBD1. The ends lost 5 bases at V and 4 bases at J; junction bases unmatched: 5. The CDR3 totals 14 residues. Germline CDR1 is SGHAT and CDR2 is FQDESV (reference sequence). This CDR3 reads CASSRQGPGNTIYF. CDR3 coding DNA: TGTGCCAGCAGCCGACAGGGTCCAGGAAACACCATATATTTT.

The chain has TRBV19 and TRBJ1-4, with a weak D call TRBD1 (6 bases). The CDR3 extends over 17 amino acids. V was trimmed by 3 bases and J by 0 bases, leaving 14 bases between them. The germline CDR1 and CDR2 sequences are LNHDA and SQIVND (reference sequence). The CDR3 here is CASSMGGAGATNEKLFF. The CDR3 DNA is TGTGCCAGTAGTATGGGGGGGGCAGGGGCAACTAATGAAAAACTGTTTTTT.

Here the CDR3 DNA reads TGTGCCAGCAGCGCTGGACAGAGAAATGAAAAACTGTTTTTT. As protein: CASSAGQRNEKLFF. J is TRBJ1-4 and V is TRBV5-4, with D perhaps matching TRBD1 (6 bases). V was cut by 4 bases and J by 5 bases, with 12 bases left in between. CDR1 is SGHNT and CDR2 is YYREEE in the germline V gene (reference sequence). This CDR3 has 14 amino acids.

The genes are TRBV9 and TRBJ1-1; no definite D call. CDR1 is SGDLS, CDR2 YYNGEE, per germline. V lost 3 bases to trimming and J lost 10 bases, with 16 bases between them. The CDR3 runs to 13 residues. In nucleotides, the CDR3 is TGTGCCAGCAGCGCCGCGGACCTCCGGGGAGCTTTCTTT. It codes for CASSAADLRGAFF.

The V gene is TRBV20-1, the J gene TRBJ2-5; unclear D gene. The germline gives CDR1 DFQATT, CDR2 SNEGSKA (reference sequence). The V and J ends lost 3 bases and 5 bases respectively, with 13 bases between them. CDR3 size: 13 residues. The chain's CDR3 is CSASTAGPETQYF. In DNA form, the CDR3 reads TGCAGTGCTAGTACGGCAGGTCCTGAGACCCAGTACTTC.

The CDR3 nucleotides read TGTGCCACCAGCCTCCGTCGTGGACAGGGCGGAAATTCACCCCTCCACTTT. Protein product: CATSLRRGQGGNSPLHF. This chain uses TRBV15 with TRBJ1-6; TRBD1 agrees at 8 bases. The CDR3 sequence is 17 residues long. The germline CDR1 and CDR2 sequences are LNHNV and YYDKDF (reference sequence). With 5 bases clipped from V and 7 bases from J, the junction kept 13 bases outside the gene matches.

The rearrangement joins TRBV15 to TRBJ2-7; 10 positions agree with TRBD1. Germline V gene data show CDR1 as LNHNV and CDR2 as YYDKDF (reference sequence). J gave up 6 bases and V 0 bases, and 5 bases lay outside the gene matches. The CDR3 has 15 residues. CDR3 nucleotides: TGTGCCACCAGCAGAGATATGGGACAGGGGCGCGAGCAGTACTTC. This sequence encodes CATSRDMGQGREQYF.

J is TRBJ2-3 and V is TRBV29-1; 7 bases fit TRBD1. V shed 1 base and J 2 bases; nucleotides not matched to a gene: 3. The CDR3 consists of 14 residues. The germline V gene has CDR1 SQVTM and CDR2 ANQGSEA. The CDR3 loop is CSVEGQGITDTQYF. Written as DNA, the CDR3 is TGCAGCGTTGAAGGACAGGGTATCACAGATACGCAGTATTTT.

The chain couples TRBV7-4 to TRBJ1-3; TRBD1 aligns across 8 bases. CDR1 SGHVT and CDR2 SQSDAQ come from the germline V gene. CDR3 length: 16 amino acids. The V gene end was trimmed by 5 bases and the J gene end by 0 bases; junction bases not matched to a gene: 6. The CDR3 is CASSQDRAGSGNTIYF. The CDR3 bases are TGTGCCAGCAGCCAGGACAGGGCAGGCTCTGGAAACACCATATATTTT.

This chain links TRBV10-2 with TRBJ2-2; D gene unclear. This CDR3 comprises 14 residues. The V gene lost 8 bases and the J gene lost 2 bases, with 12 bases spanning the gap. Germline CDR1 reads WSHSY; CDR2 reads SAAADI. The CDR3 nucleotides are TGCGCCAGCGGCCGTGGTCGAAACACCGGGGAGCTGTTTTTT. This sequence encodes CASGRGRNTGELFF.

The V gene is TRBV19, the J gene TRBJ2-7; 7 nucleotides line up with TRBD1. V trimming: 4 bases; J trimming: 3 bases; junction bases outside the gene matches: 0. From germline, CDR1 is LNHDA and CDR2 SQIVND (reference sequence). This CDR3 comprises 12 residues. The CDR3 coding sequence is TGTGCCAGTAGTAACAGGGGCTACGAGCAGTACTTC. It is translated as CASSNRGYEQYF.

The chain couples TRBV12-3 or TRBV12-4 to TRBJ1-2; 9 bases are a match to TRBD1. This CDR3 region has 13 residues. V gave up 7 bases and J gave up 8 bases; unmatched junction bases: 8. The CDR3 bases are TGTGCCAGCACCCGAGGACAGGGGAAGGGCTACACCTTC. This encodes CASTRGQGKGYTF.

The chain has TRBV1 and TRBJ2-2; the listed D gene, TRBD2, was not tested against the DNA. TRBV1 has pseudogene status. The CDR3 is made up of 17 amino acids. The CDR3 nucleotides read TGCACCAGCAGCCAAGATCTTCCAGCGGACCCGCCTGGGGAGCTGTTTTTT. Residues: CTSSQDLPADPPGELFF.

Only one count was recorded for this clone. V gene TRBV5-5 combines with J gene TRBJ1-2, with D possibly matching TRBD1 (6 bases). The CDR3 has 14 residues. V gave up 5 bases and J gave up 5 bases, with 16 bases separating them. CDR1 SGHKS and CDR2 YYEKEE come from the germline V gene (reference sequence). Here the CDR3 reads CASRPAGVSYGYTF. In DNA form, the CDR3 reads TGTGCCAGCAGGCCCGCAGGGGTTTCGTATGGCTACACCTTC.